This T cell receptor beta chain emerged from a study of CD8+CD57+ T cells in acquired aplastic anemia. For the study at large: Recorded DNA amounts for sorted CD4+ and CD8+ cells had an average of roughly 3.4 ug. An average of around 11 million reads for CD4+ cells was obtained from healthy donors. Study-level points and caveats: Sharing between patients and controls was observed for twenty-nine CD8+ CDR3 sequences.

There are 13 residues in the CDR3. Germline V lookup: CDR1 WSHSY, CDR2 SAAADI. The ends were cut back, 5 bases at V and 2 bases at J, with 9 bases in the middle. Comments on this clonotype: The antigen is unknown.

Genomic DNA served as template for TCR beta VDJ and CDR3 profiling. Using its own MiXCR run on the reads, TCRdb lists one record per CDR3 protein. The sample has around 400,000 distinct CDR3 sequences, 55% to 70% seen once. The chain is built from TRBV10-2 and TRBJ2-5, with a possible D match to TRBD1 (5 bases). The clonotype originates from a human donor in good health, serving as a control. Sequenced sample: sorted CD4+, CD8+, or CD8+CD57+ T cells (not recorded which) from PBMCs. The CDR3 protein is CASSPTEQETQYF. The CDR3 nucleotides read TGCGCCAGCAGTCCGACAGAACAAGAGACCCAGTACTTC.